This T cell receptor beta chain stems from a study of blood T cell repertoires in COVID-19. Whole-study context: Italy, Spain and the United States were the sources of the convalescent and acute COVID-19 samples. Sample material is recorded as cDNA or gDNA derived from T cells, B-cell-depleted T cells, or PBMCs.

In the authors' methods: The assay estimated nucleated cells by amplifying reference gene primers. Produced via immunoSEQ multiplex PCR; TCRdb's table is partial and in-frame only. That table is the source of V, J and clone size, and D and trimming were worked out from the DNA. The data show hundreds of thousands of clones, 70% to 90% seen once. The V gene end was trimmed by 1 base and the J gene end by 0 bases; junction bases not matched to a gene: 3. The CDR3 is 15 residues long. Germline V lookup: CDR1 LGHDT, CDR2 YNNKEL (reference sequence). This sequence joins TRBV3-1 (or the pseudogene TRBV3-2) and TRBJ2-7; 7 bases are a match to TRBD2. The sequence was collected from a woman aged 18-35 years who had recovered from COVID-19. The sequenced sample consisted of peripheral blood. CDR3 bases: TGTGCCAGCAGCCAAGTGAAGCGGGACTCCTACGAGCAGTACTTC. It specifies CASSQVKRDSYEQYF.